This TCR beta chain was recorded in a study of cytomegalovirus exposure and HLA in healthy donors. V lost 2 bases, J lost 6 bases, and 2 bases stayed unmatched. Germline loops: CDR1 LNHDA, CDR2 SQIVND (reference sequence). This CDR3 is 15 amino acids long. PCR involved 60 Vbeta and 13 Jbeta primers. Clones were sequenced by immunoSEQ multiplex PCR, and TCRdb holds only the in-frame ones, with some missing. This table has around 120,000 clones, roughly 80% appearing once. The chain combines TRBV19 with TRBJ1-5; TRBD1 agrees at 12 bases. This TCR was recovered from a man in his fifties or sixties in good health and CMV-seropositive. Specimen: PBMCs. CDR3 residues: CASSIRDRGLQPQHF. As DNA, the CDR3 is TGTGCCAGTAGTATAAGGGACAGGGGGCTTCAGCCCCAGCATTTT.